This TCR beta chain was obtained from a study of blood T cells in healthy people across ages. General study points: Aged donors had fewer naive CD4+ cells and lower diversity than long-lived donors. No conclusive comparison of naive versus antigen-experienced cells was possible with unsorted PBMCs.

The second PCR ran about 6 to 12 cycles with a sample-barcoded 5' primer and J-beta primers. Every cDNA molecule bore a tag from a template-switch adaptor containing 12 random nucleotides. TCRdb ran MiXCR on the 5' RACE reads and lists one entry per CDR3 protein. The sample includes about 830,000 distinct CDR3 sequences, roughly 60% of them seen just once. Healthy Caucasian individuals from Russia aged about 6 to 90 served as donors. Worth noting for this clonotype: Its specificity is not known.

This CDR3 comprises 15 residues. CDR1 and CDR2 (germline): SEHNR, FQNEAQ (reference sequence). The J segment lost 2 bases and the V segment lost 1 base, leaving 3 bases of the junction unmatched. The sample taken for sequencing was blood. The sequence was obtained from a man aged 25 to 40 in good health. V gene TRBV7-9 combines with J gene TRBJ1-2, with 8 bases aligning to TRBD1. CDR3 in DNA: TGTGCCAGCAGCTTAGGGGACAGGTTGAACTATGGCTACACCTTC. Its protein is CASSLGDRLNYGYTF.